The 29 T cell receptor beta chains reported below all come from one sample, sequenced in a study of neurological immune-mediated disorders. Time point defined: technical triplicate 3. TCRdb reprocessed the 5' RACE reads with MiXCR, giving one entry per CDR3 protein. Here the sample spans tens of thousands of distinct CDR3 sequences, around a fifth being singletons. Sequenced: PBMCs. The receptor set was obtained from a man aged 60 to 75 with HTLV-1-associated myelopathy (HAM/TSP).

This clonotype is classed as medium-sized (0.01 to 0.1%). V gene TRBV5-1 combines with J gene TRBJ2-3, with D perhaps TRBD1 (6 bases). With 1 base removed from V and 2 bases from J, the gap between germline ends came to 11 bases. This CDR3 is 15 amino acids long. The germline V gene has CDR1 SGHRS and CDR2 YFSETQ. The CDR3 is CASSLQQGSTDTQYF. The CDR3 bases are TGCGCCAGCAGCTTGCAACAGGGCTCCACAGATACGCAGTATTTT.

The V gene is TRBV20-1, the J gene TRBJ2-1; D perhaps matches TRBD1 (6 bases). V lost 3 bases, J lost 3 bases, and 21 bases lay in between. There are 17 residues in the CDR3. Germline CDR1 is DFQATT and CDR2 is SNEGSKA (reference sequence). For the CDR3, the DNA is TGCAGTGCTAGGGGTGGGGGCAATTCTATACTCTACAATGAGCAGTTCTTC. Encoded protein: CSARGGGNSILYNEQFF.

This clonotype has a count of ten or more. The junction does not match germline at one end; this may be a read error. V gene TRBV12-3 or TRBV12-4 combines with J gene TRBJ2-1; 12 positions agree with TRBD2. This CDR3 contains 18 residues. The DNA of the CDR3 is TGTGCCAGCAGTTCCCGTATGACTAGCGGGAGCCTTAGTTCTGAGCACTTCTTC. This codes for CASSSRMTSGSLSSEHFF.

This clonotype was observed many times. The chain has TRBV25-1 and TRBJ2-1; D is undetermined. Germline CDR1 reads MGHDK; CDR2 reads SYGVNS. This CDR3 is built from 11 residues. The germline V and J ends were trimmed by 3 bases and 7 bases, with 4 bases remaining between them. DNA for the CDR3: TGTGCCAGCAGTGATTCAAATGAGCAGTTCTTC. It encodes CASSDSNEQFF.

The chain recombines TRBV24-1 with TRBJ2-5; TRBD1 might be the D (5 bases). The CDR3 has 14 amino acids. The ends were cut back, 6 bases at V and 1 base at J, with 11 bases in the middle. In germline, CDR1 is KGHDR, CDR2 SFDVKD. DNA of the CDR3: TGTGCCACCAGTCCTGGCCAGGGCCAAGAGACCCAGTACTTC. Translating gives CATSPGQGQETQYF.

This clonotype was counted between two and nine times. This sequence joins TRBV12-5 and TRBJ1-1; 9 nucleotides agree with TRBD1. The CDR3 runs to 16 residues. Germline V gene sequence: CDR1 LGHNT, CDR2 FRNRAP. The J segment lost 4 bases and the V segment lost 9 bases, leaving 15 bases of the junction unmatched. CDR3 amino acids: CARPDRGGVGSTEAFF. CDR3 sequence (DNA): TGTGCTAGGCCAGACAGGGGGGGGGTCGGATCCACTGAAGCTTTCTTT.

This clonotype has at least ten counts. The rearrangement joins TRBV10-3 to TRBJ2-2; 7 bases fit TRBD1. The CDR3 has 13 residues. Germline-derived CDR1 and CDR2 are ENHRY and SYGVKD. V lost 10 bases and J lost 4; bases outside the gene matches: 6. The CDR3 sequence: CATRTGGTGELFF. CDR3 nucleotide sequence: TGTGCCACAAGGACAGGAGGCACCGGGGAGCTGTTTTTT.

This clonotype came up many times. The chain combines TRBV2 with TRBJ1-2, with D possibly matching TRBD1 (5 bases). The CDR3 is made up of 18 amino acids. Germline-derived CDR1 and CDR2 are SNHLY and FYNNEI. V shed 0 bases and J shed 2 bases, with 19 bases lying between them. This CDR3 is CASSEAHPDSLLNYGYTF. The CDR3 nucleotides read TGTGCCAGCAGTGAAGCCCATCCAGACAGCCTATTAAACTATGGCTACACCTTC.

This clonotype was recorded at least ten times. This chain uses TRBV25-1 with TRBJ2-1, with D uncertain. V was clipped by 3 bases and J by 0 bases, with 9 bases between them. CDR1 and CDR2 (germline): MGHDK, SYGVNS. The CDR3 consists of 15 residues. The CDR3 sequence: CASSEPQSSYNEQFF. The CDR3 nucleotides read TGTGCCAGCAGTGAGCCGCAAAGCTCCTACAATGAGCAGTTCTTC. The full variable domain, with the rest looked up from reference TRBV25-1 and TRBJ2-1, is EADIYQTPRYLVIGTGKKITLECSQTMGHDKMYWYQQDPGMELHLIHYSYGVNSTEKGDLSSESTVSRIRTEHFPLTLESARPSHTSQYLCASSEPQSSYNEQFFGPGTRLTVL.

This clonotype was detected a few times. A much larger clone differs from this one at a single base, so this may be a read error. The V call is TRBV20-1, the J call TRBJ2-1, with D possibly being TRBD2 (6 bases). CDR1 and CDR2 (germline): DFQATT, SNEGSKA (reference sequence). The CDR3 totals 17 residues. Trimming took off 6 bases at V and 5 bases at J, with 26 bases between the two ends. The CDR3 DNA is TGCAGTGCCCTAGGACTAACCAAGACTTCCCTCGACAATGAGCAGTTCTTC. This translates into CSALGLTKTSLDNEQFF.

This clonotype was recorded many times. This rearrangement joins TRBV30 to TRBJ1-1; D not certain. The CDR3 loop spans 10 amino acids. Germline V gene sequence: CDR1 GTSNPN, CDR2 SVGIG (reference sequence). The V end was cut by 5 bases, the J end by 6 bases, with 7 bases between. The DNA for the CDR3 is TGTGCCTGGTCCGTCGCTGAAGCTTTCTTT. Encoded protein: CAWSVAEAFF.

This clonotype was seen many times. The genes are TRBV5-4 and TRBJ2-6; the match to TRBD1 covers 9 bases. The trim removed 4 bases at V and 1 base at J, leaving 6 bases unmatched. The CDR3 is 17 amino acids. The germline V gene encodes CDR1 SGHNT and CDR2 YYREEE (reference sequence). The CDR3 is CASSRPGTGSGANVLTF. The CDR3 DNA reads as TGTGCCAGCAGCAGACCCGGGACAGGGTCTGGGGCCAACGTCCTGACTTTC.

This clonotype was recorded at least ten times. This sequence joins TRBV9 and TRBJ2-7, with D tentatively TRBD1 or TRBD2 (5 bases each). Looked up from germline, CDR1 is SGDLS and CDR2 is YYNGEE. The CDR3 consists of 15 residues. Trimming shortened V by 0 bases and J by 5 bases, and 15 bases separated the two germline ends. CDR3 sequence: CASSVEASRGHEQYF. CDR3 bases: TGTGCCAGCAGCGTAGAGGCTAGCCGGGGCCACGAGCAGTACTTC.

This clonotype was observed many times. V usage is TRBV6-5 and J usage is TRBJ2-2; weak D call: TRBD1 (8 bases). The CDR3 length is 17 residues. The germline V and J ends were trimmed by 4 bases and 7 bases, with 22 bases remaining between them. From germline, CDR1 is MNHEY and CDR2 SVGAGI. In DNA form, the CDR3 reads TGTGCCAGCAGTTCTCGAACCATGACAGGGGAGGGCGGGGAGCTGTTTTTT. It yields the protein CASSSRTMTGEGGELFF.

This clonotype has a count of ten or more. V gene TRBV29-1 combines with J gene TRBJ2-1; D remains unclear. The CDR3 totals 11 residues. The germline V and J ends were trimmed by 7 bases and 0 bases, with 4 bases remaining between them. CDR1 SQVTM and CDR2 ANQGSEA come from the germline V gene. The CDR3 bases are TGCAGCGGGAGCTCCTACAATGAGCAGTTCTTC. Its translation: CSGSSYNEQFF.

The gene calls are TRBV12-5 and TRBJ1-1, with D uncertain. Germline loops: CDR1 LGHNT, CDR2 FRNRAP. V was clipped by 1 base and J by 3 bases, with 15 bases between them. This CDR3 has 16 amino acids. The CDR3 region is CASGLDTYQWDTEAFF. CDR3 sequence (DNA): TGTGCTAGTGGTTTGGACACTTACCAGTGGGACACTGAAGCTTTCTTT.

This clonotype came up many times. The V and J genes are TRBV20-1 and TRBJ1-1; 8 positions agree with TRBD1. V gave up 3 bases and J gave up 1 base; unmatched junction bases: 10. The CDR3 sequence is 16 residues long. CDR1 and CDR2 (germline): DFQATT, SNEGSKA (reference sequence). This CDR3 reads CSASPPTGAPNTEAFF. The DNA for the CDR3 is TGCAGTGCTAGCCCCCCGACAGGGGCTCCGAACACTGAAGCTTTCTTT.

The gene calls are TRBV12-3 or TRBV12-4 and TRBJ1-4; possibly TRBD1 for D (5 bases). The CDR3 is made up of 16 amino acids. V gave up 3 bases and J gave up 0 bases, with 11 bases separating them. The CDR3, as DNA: TGTGCCAGCAGTTTGGGGACGTCGGCAACTAATGAAAAACTGTTTTTT. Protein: CASSLGTSATNEKLFF.

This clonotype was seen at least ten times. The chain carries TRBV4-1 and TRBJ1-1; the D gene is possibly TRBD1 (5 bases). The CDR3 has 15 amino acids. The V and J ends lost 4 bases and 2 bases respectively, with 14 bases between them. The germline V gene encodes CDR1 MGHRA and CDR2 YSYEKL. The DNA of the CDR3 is TGCGCCAGCAGCCCCCACTGGGGGGGAAACACTGAAGCTTTCTTT. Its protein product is CASSPHWGGNTEAFF.

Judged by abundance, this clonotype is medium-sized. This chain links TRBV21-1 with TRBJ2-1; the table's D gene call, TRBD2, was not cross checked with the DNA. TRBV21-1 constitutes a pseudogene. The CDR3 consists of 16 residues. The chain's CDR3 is CASSKTKREGHDEQFF. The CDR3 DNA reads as TGTGCCAGCAGCAAAACTAAGCGGGAGGGCCACGATGAGCAGTTCTTC.

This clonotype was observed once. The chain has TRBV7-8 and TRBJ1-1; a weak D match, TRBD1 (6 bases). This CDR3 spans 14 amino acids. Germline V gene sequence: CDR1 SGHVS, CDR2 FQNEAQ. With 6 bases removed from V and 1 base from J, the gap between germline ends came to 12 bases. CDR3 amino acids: CASSYRQANTEAFF. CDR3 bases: TGTGCCAGCAGTTATAGACAGGCGAACACTGAAGCTTTCTTT. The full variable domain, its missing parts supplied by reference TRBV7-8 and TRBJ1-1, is GAGVSQSPRYKVAKRGQDVALRCDPISGHVSLFWYQQALGQGPEFLTYFQNEAQLDKSGLPSDRFFAERPEGSVSTLKIQRTQQEDSAVYLCASSYRQANTEAFFGQGTRLTVV.

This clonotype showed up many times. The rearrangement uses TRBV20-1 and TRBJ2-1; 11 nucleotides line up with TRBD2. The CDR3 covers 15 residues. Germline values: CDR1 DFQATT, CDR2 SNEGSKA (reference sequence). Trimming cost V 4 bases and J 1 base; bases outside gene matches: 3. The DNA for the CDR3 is TGCAGTGCTACACTAGCGGGAGTTTCCTACAATGAGCAGTTCTTC. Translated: CSATLAGVSYNEQFF.

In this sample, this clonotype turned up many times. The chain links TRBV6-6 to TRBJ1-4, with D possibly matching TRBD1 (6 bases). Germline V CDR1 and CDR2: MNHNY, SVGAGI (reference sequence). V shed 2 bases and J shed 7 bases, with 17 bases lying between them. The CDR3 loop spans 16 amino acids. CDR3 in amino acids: CASSYGPRGSGEKLFF. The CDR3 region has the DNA TGTGCCAGCAGTTACGGTCCGAGGGGGTCCGGTGAAAAACTGTTTTTT.

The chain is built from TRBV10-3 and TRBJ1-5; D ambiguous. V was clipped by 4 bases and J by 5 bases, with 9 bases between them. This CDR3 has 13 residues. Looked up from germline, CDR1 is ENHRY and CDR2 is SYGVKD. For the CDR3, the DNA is TGTGCCATCAGTGTAGGAGGAGATCAGCCCCAGCATTTT. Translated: CAISVGGDQPQHF.

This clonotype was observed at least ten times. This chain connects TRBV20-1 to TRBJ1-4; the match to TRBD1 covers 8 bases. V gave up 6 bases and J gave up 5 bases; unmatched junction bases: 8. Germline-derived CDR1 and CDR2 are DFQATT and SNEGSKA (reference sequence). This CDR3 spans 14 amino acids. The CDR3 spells CSATPGQVNEKLFF. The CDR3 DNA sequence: TGCAGTGCAACCCCGGGACAGGTGAATGAAAAACTGTTTTTT.

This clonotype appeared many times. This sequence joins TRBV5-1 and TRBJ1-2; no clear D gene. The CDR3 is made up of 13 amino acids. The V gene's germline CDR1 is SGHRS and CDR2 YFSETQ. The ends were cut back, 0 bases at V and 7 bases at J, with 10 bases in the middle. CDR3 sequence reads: CASSLAGYSGYTF. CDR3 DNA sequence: TGCGCCAGCAGCTTGGCCGGATACTCTGGCTACACCTTC.

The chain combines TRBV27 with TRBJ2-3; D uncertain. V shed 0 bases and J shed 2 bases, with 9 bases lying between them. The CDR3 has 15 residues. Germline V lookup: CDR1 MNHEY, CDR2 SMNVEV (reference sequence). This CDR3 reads CASSLSFPPTDTQYF. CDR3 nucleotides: TGTGCCAGCAGTTTATCATTCCCCCCCACAGATACGCAGTATTTT.

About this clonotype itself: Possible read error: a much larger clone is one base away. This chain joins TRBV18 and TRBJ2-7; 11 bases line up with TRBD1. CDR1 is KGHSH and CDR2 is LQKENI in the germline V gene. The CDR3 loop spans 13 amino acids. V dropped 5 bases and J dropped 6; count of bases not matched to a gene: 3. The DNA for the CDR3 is TGTGCCAGCTCAGGACAGGGGGCAAGCGAGCAGTACTTC. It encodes CASSGQGASEQYF.

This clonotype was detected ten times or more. CDR3 bases: TGCGCCAGCAGCCTTTTCGGAGTTTCTAGCACAGATACGCAGTATTTT. It translates to CASSLFGVSSTDTQYF. The chain carries TRBV4-1 and TRBJ2-3, with D hard to call. The CDR3 length is 16 residues. V lost 4 bases to trimming and J lost 0 bases, with 14 bases between them. The germline V gene encodes CDR1 MGHRA and CDR2 YSYEKL.